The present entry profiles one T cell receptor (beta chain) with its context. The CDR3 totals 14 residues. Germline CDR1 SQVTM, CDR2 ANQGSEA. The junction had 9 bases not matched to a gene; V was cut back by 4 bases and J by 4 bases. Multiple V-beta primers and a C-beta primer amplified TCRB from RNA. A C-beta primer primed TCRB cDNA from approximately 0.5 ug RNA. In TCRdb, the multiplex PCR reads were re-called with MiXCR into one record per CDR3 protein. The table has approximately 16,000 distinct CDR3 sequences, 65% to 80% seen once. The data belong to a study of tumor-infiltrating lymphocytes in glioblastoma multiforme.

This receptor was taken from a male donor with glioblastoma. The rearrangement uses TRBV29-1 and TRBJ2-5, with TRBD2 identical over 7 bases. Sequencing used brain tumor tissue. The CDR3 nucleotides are TGCAGCGTTGTTCTGGGGGGGGGAGGAGAGACCCAGTACTTC. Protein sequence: CSVVLGGGGETQYF.